The 4 T cell receptor beta chains presented below share a single source sample, sequenced in a study of cytomegalovirus exposure and HLA in healthy donors. TCRdb's copy holds only in-frame clones and misses some; the assay was immunoSEQ multiplex PCR. The top ten clones hold 2% to 2.5% of a sample with 200,000 or so clones, roughly 84% of them seen once. Input material: PBMCs. The receptors stem from a woman aged 18-29 years in good health and CMV-seropositive.

The V and J genes are TRBV7-8 and TRBJ2-3; D might be TRBD1 (5 bases). This CDR3 comprises 14 residues. V lost 5 bases to trimming and J lost 5 bases, with 14 bases between them. Germline values: CDR1 SGHVS, CDR2 FQNEAQ. CDR3: CASSPYAGLDTQYF. CDR3 in DNA: TGTGCCAGCAGCCCCTACGCAGGGCTAGATACGCAGTATTTT. The full variable domain, completed using reference TRBV7-8 and TRBJ2-3, is GAGVSQSPRYKVAKRGQDVALRCDPISGHVSLFWYQQALGQGPEFLTYFQNEAQLDKSGLPSDRFFAERPEGSVSTLKIQRTQQEDSAVYLCASSPYAGLDTQYFGPGTRLTVL.

The chain is built from TRBV6-5 and TRBJ1-2; a possible D gene is TRBD1 (6 bases). Between the trimmed V and J ends, which lost 5 bases and 8 bases, there was a span of 21 bases. The CDR3 has 15 amino acids. Germline assignment: CDR1 MNHEY and CDR2 SVGAGI. The CDR3 sequence: CASSRGSRGSWGYTF. CDR3 bases: TGTGCCAGCAGTAGGGGGTCGAGGGGGTCCTGGGGCTACACCTTC.

This chain uses TRBV27 with TRBJ2-1, with 13 bases identical to TRBD2. Germline loops: CDR1 MNHEY, CDR2 SMNVEV (reference sequence). J lost 10 bases, V lost 0 bases, and 6 bases had no gene match. This CDR3 has 16 residues. The CDR3 nucleotides read TGTGCCAGCAGTTTATCTGGACTAGCGGGAGATAAGGAGCAGTTCTTC. Translating gives CASSLSGLAGDKEQFF.

The CDR3 sequence: CASRQGVGNQPQHF. The DNA of the CDR3 is TGTGCCAGCAGGCAGGGGGTAGGCAATCAGCCCCAGCATTTT. The V call is TRBV2, the J call TRBJ1-5; 7 bases align to TRBD1. The CDR3 contains 14 residues. Trimming at V came to 6 bases and at J to 2 bases, leaving 4 bases not matched to a gene. CDR1 and CDR2 (germline): SNHLY, FYNNEI.